One and the same sample provided the 27 T cell receptor beta chains below, sequenced in a study of cytomegalovirus exposure and HLA in healthy donors. PCR employed 60 Vbeta and 13 Jbeta primers. Generated by immunoSEQ multiplex PCR, the TCRdb table keeps only in-frame clones and is missing some. Of some 110,000 clones listed, about four fifths were seen once; the top ten hold 1% to 1.5%. Material for sequencing was PBMCs. All receptors derive from a man in his forties in good health and CMV-seronegative.

The rearrangement uses TRBV9 and TRBJ1-6, with 10 bases matching TRBD1. The CDR3 covers 18 residues. V trimming: 4 bases; J trimming: 1 base; junction bases outside the gene matches: 8. CDR1 and CDR2 from the germline V gene are SGDLS and YYNGEE. The CDR3 loop reads CASSPLGTGDSYNSPLHF. Written as DNA, the CDR3 is TGTGCCAGCAGCCCCCTGGGGACAGGGGATTCCTATAATTCACCCCTCCACTTT.

V gene TRBV5-1 combines with J gene TRBJ2-1; TRBD2 matches 11 bases. Unmatched junction bases numbered 5, after V lost 2 bases and J lost 7 bases. There are 15 residues in the CDR3. Germline-derived CDR1 and CDR2 are SGHRS and YFSETQ. The DNA of the CDR3 is TGCGCCAGCAGCTTTAGCGGGGGGGCACTAAATGAGCAGTTCTTC. This translates into CASSFSGGALNEQFF.

The sample holds a few counts of this clone. The chain recombines TRBV10-3 with TRBJ2-7, with D unresolved. This CDR3 region has 11 residues. In germline, CDR1 is ENHRY, CDR2 SYGVKD. The V gene lost 6 bases and the J gene lost 4 bases, with 7 bases spanning the gap. CDR3 amino acids: CAISSTYEQYF. In DNA form, the CDR3 reads TGTGCCATCAGCTCAACTTACGAGCAGTACTTC.

This rearrangement joins TRBV12-5 to TRBJ1-3; D remains ambiguous. V lost 5 bases, J lost 4 bases, and 24 bases lay in between. CDR3 length: 18 amino acids. The germline V gene encodes CDR1 LGHNT and CDR2 FRNRAP. The CDR3 sequence: CASGLAGAAGRYGNTIYF. CDR3 coding DNA: TGTGCTAGTGGTCTAGCGGGAGCCGCAGGACGGTACGGAAACACCATATATTTT.

This chain joins TRBV18 and TRBJ2-2, with TRBD1 matching over 9 bases. The CDR3 loop spans 16 amino acids. Germline assignment: CDR1 KGHSH and CDR2 LQKENI. V gave up 4 bases and J gave up 5 bases; unmatched junction bases: 8. DNA for the CDR3: TGTGCCAGCTCACAATCCGGGACAGGGACGACCGGGGAGCTGTTTTTT. This gives the protein CASSQSGTGTTGELFF.

The V gene is TRBV4-3, the J gene TRBJ2-1; D ambiguous. The CDR3 is made up of 14 amino acids. The V end lost 3 bases, the J end lost 4 bases, and 10 bases lay between the germline ends. Germline values: CDR1 LGHNA, CDR2 YSLEER. Here the CDR3 DNA reads TGCGCCAGCAGCCACCCCTGGCCTTACAATGAGCAGTTCTTC. It translates to CASSHPWPYNEQFF.

This rearrangement joins TRBV5-1 to TRBJ2-7, with a possible D match to TRBD1 (5 bases). Germline V gene lookup returns CDR1 SGHRS and CDR2 YFSETQ. V lost 0 bases to trimming and J lost 3 bases, with 10 bases between them. The CDR3 sequence is 14 residues long. The CDR3 DNA follows: TGCGCCAGCAGCTTGGGAACCCAGGGCTACGAGCAGTACTTC. Protein product: CASSLGTQGYEQYF.

The chain has TRBV14 and TRBJ2-1; D is unresolved. Deletions cut 4 bases from V and 4 bases from J, with 5 bases between. This CDR3 is 12 amino acids long. CDR1 is SGHDN and CDR2 is FVKESK in the germline V gene. CDR3 protein: CASSRYYNEQFF. Here the CDR3 DNA reads TGTGCCAGCAGCCGCTATTACAATGAGCAGTTCTTC.

This sequence joins TRBV30 and TRBJ2-7; no clear D. V was trimmed by 4 bases and J by 0 bases, leaving 7 bases between them. The CDR3 runs to 12 residues. Germline CDR1 GTSNPN, CDR2 SVGIG (reference sequence). The CDR3, as DNA: TGTGCCTGGATGGTCGGCTCCTACGAGCAGTACTTC. It is translated as CAWMVGSYEQYF.

The gene calls are TRBV5-5 and TRBJ1-1; D possibly corresponds to TRBD1 (5 bases). The CDR3 spans 15 residues. Trimming took off 3 bases at V and 1 base at J, with 13 bases between the two ends. From germline, CDR1 is SGHKS and CDR2 YYEKEE (reference sequence). CDR3 in DNA: TGTGCCAGCAGCTCCCCCGGGGGGGAGAACACTGAAGCTTTCTTT. The encoded protein is CASSSPGGENTEAFF.

This clone was seen a single time. V gene TRBV4-2 combines with J gene TRBJ2-2, with D maybe TRBD2 (5 bases). Germline CDR1 LGHNA, CDR2 YNFKEQ. The CDR3 sequence is 16 residues long. V was cut by 1 base and J by 4 bases, with 13 bases left in between. CDR3: CASSQVGEGPTGELFF. CDR3 DNA: TGTGCCAGCAGCCAAGTCGGGGAAGGACCCACCGGGGAGCTGTTTTTT.

In its sample, this clone was seen a few times. V gene TRBV6-5 combines with J gene TRBJ1-5; TRBD1 is a possible D gene (6 bases). Deletions cut 6 bases from V and 2 bases from J, with 11 bases between. Per the germline V gene, CDR1 is MNHEY and CDR2 is SVGAGI. This CDR3 is built from 14 residues. CDR3 nucleotides: TGTGCCAGCAGAGGGGAGGGGGGCAATCAGCCCCAGCATTTT. This sequence encodes CASRGEGGNQPQHF.

The J gene is TRBJ1-5, the V gene TRBV4-1, with 9 bases aligning to TRBD1. CDR1 and CDR2 (germline): MGHRA, YSYEKL. With 4 bases clipped from V and 2 bases from J, the junction kept 0 bases outside the gene matches. The CDR3 consists of 14 residues. CDR3 in amino acids: CASSRDRGNQPQHF. The CDR3 nucleotides are TGCGCCAGCAGCCGGGACAGGGGCAATCAGCCCCAGCATTTT.

This chain uses TRBV19 with TRBJ1-3; D gene ambiguous. V dropped 7 bases and J dropped 0 bases, with 16 bases sitting between them. The CDR3 sequence is 16 residues long. The germline V gene has CDR1 LNHDA and CDR2 SQIVND (reference sequence). The CDR3 region is CASTQEFRGSGNTIYF. Here the CDR3 DNA reads TGTGCCAGTACTCAGGAGTTTCGGGGCTCTGGAAACACCATATATTTT.

In nucleotides, the CDR3 is TGTGCCTGGGAGTACGGGTACAATGAGCAGTTCTTC. Its protein is CAWEYGYNEQFF. The chain has TRBV30 and TRBJ2-1; no definite D call. The CDR3 consists of 12 residues. The V and J ends lost 5 bases and 4 bases respectively, with 9 bases between them. The germline V gene has CDR1 GTSNPN and CDR2 SVGIG (reference sequence).

The CDR3 loop reads CASSQDEGTEKQETQYF. Written as DNA, the CDR3 is TGCGCCAGCAGCCAAGATGAGGGGACAGAAAAACAAGAGACCCAGTACTTC. The chain employs TRBV4-1 and TRBJ2-5; 7 nucleotides match TRBD1. The germline CDR1 and CDR2 sequences are MGHRA and YSYEKL. Germline trimming cut 0 bases from V and 2 bases from J; bases unmatched to any gene: 9. CDR3 length equals 17 residues.

V is TRBV6-1 and J is TRBJ2-7; TRBD1 might be the D (5 bases). V gave up 8 bases and J gave up 4 bases, with 9 bases separating them. In germline, CDR1 is MNHNS, CDR2 SASEGT. This CDR3 has 11 amino acids. The CDR3 sequence is CASAQGYEQYF. The CDR3 DNA follows: TGTGCCAGCGCCCAGGGATACGAGCAGTACTTC.

As for this clone: The sample carries other DNA sequences with the same CDR3. This chain links TRBV5-1 with TRBJ2-3; a weak D match, TRBD2 (5 bases). The CDR3 has 12 residues. V lost 5 bases and J lost 2, with 6 bases in between. CDR1 is SGHRS and CDR2 is YFSETQ in the germline V gene. Written as DNA, the CDR3 is TGCGCCAGCAGGACTAACACAGATACGCAGTATTTT. This sequence encodes CASRTNTDTQYF.

The chain employs TRBV6-5 and TRBJ2-3; 8 bases are a match to TRBD2. The CDR3 spans 14 residues. The junction had 4 bases not matched to a gene; V was cut back by 6 bases and J by 2 bases. CDR1 is MNHEY and CDR2 is SVGAGI in the germline V gene. The CDR3 region has the DNA TGTGCCAGCAGGGCGGGAGGCCACACAGATACGCAGTATTTT. It translates to CASRAGGHTDTQYF.

The V and J genes are TRBV29-1 and TRBJ2-7; 8 positions match TRBD1. CDR3 length: 13 amino acids. V was pared by 6 bases and J by 1 base, with 5 bases of the junction left unmatched. CDR1 is SQVTM and CDR2 is ANQGSEA in the germline V gene. CDR3 sequence (DNA): TGCAGCGTCCGGGACAGGCTTTCCTACGAGCAGTACTTC. It codes for CSVRDRLSYEQYF.

V usage is TRBV11-3 and J usage is TRBJ1-5; 9 bases line up with TRBD1. V lost 1 base, J lost 0 bases, and 4 bases stayed unmatched. This CDR3 is 17 amino acids long. Germline CDR1 is SGHNT and CDR2 is YENEEA. The DNA for the CDR3 is TGTGCCAGCAGCTTAGGGGGACAGGGATATAGCAATCAGCCCCAGCATTTT. As protein: CASSLGGQGYSNQPQHF.

This chain joins TRBV6-4 and TRBJ1-2; D is unresolved. V lost 0 bases to trimming and J lost 8 bases, with 10 bases between them. The germline V gene has CDR1 MRHNA and CDR2 SNTAGT. The CDR3 has 13 residues. As DNA, the CDR3 is TGTGCCAGCAGTGACTCGACTAACGGAGGCTACACCTTC. It translates to CASSDSTNGGYTF.

This chain connects TRBV9 to TRBJ1-1; D remains ambiguous. This CDR3 is built from 13 residues. Germline V CDR1 and CDR2: SGDLS, YYNGEE. V lost 3 bases and J 0 bases, leaving 6 bases between the germline ends. The CDR3 nucleotides are TGTGCCAGCAGCGCAGGTTTGAACACTGAAGCTTTCTTT. Its protein is CASSAGLNTEAFF.

The chain combines TRBV5-1 with TRBJ1-5; D is perhaps TRBD1 (5 bases). The CDR3 has 16 amino acids. Trimming left V 0 bases short and J 0 bases short, with 10 bases between. Germline V gene lookup returns CDR1 SGHRS and CDR2 YFSETQ. CDR3 region: CASSLGGEYSNQPQHF. As DNA, the CDR3 is TGCGCCAGCAGCTTGGGGGGGGAATATAGCAATCAGCCCCAGCATTTT. The full variable domain, rest sourced from reference TRBV5-1 and TRBJ1-5, is KAGVTQTPRYLIKTRGQQVTLSCSPISGHRSVSWYQQTPGQGLQFLFEYFSETQRNKGNFPGRFSGRQFSNSRSEMNVSTLELGDSALYLCASSLGGEYSNQPQHFGDGTRLSIL.

The V call is TRBV4-2, the J call TRBJ1-3; D is uncertain. Trimming removed 1 base at V and 7 bases at J, with 14 bases between. CDR1 is LGHNA and CDR2 is YNFKEQ in the germline V gene. CDR3 length: 15 amino acids. Here the CDR3 reads CASSQGMEALNTIYF. In nucleotides, the CDR3 is TGTGCCAGCAGCCAAGGCATGGAAGCGCTGAACACCATATATTTT.

This chain uses TRBV7-3 with TRBJ2-5, with 9 bases identical to TRBD2. Germline trimming cut 5 bases from V and 3 bases from J; bases unmatched to any gene: 13. Per germline, CDR1 SGHTA and CDR2 FQGTGA. The length of the CDR3 is 17 residues. For the CDR3, the DNA is TGTGCCAGCAGCCCAGGGGGTGGGGCTAGCGGGAAAGAGACCCAGTACTTC. Its translation is CASSPGGGASGKETQYF.

The rearrangement links TRBV5-6 to TRBJ2-5; D not resolved. Germline V gene sequence: CDR1 SGHDT, CDR2 YYEEEE. The CDR3 totals 13 residues. Trimming took off 0 bases at V and 5 bases at J, with 8 bases between the two ends. The CDR3 DNA follows: TGTGCCAGCAGCTTGGGCCAGTCGGAGACCCAGTACTTC. Its translation: CASSLGQSETQYF.